The clone carrying this T cell receptor beta chain was recorded a few times. As yet, its antigen is unknown. A read error may produce the germline difference seen at one junction end. Germline-derived CDR1 and CDR2 are MNHEY and SMNVEV (reference sequence). The CDR3 is made up of 13 amino acids. Primed by a sample-barcoded 5' primer and a J-beta primer mix, a second PCR proceeded for roughly 7 to 12 cycles. Every cDNA molecule carried a tag from a template-switch adaptor bearing 12 random nucleotides. Using its own MiXCR run on the 5' RACE reads, TCRdb lists one record per CDR3 protein. The sample has roughly 1,700,000 distinct CDR3 sequences, roughly 30% seen once. The source of the sample is a study of blood T cells in healthy people across ages. Overall study results and limits: Relative to aged donors, long-lived donors carried more naive CD4+ cells and displayed higher diversity.

The source material was blood. This TCR was recovered from a woman between 25 and 40 years old in good health. The chain uses TRBV27 and TRBJ2-1; a possible D gene is TRBD2 (6 bases). As DNA, the CDR3 is TGTGCCAGCAGTTTATCGGTTCCGGGAGAGCTGTTCTTC. Protein product: CASSLSVPGELFF.